What follows are 20 T cell receptor beta chains derived from one specimen sequenced in a study of kidney transplant recipient with SARS-CoV-2 infection. MiXCR was run by TCRdb on the reads, yielding one entry per CDR3 protein. Counted here are 200,000 to 300,000 distinct CDR3 sequences, about 30% occurring once; the ten biggest clones make up under 9.5%. The specimen comprised a blood sample, sampled at baseline and between days 110 and 120 from a kidney transplant recipient. The source of these receptors is a male patient between 25 and 40 years old who had COVID-19 and was a kidney transplant recipient. Certain T cells may be donor cells from the graft.

This clonotype has ten or more counts. The chain links TRBV27 to TRBJ2-2, with D possibly being TRBD1 (6 bases). Germline loops: CDR1 MNHEY, CDR2 SMNVEV (reference sequence). V was clipped by 2 bases and J by 5 bases, with 12 bases between them. This CDR3 comprises 15 residues. CDR3 loop: CASSLSQGPTGELFF. DNA for the CDR3: TGTGCCAGCAGTTTAAGTCAGGGGCCTACCGGGGAGCTGTTTTTT.

This clonotype has at least ten counts. One junction end disagrees with the germline gene, perhaps due to a read error. The V and J genes are TRBV3-1 and TRBJ1-2; unclear D gene. CDR3 length equals 17 residues. Germline V lookup: CDR1 LGHDT, CDR2 YNNKEL (reference sequence). CDR3 sequence (DNA): TGTGCCAGCAGCTTCCCTATCACCCTTCGAAAGACCTATAGCTACACCTTC. Its translation: CASSFPITLRKTYSYTF.

This clonotype was detected many times. The J gene is TRBJ1-1, the V gene TRBV29-1; no clear D. V gave up 2 bases and J gave up 4 bases, with 11 bases separating them. The CDR3 has 13 amino acids. CDR1 and CDR2 (germline): SQVTM, ANQGSEA. CDR3 in amino acids: CSVEPNRITEAFF. The CDR3, as DNA: TGCAGCGTTGAACCAAACCGGATCACTGAAGCTTTCTTT.

In its sample, this clonotype was seen many times. The V and J genes are TRBV5-1 and TRBJ2-7; possible D gene TRBD2, 6 bases. Deletions cut 2 bases from V and 2 bases from J, with 14 bases between. The CDR3 covers 15 residues. Germline loops: CDR1 SGHRS, CDR2 YFSETQ. The CDR3 spells CASSFGGTAPYEQYF. CDR3 nucleotide sequence: TGCGCCAGCAGCTTCGGAGGGACCGCACCCTACGAGCAGTACTTC.

In regard to this clonotype: A much bigger clone sits one base away, suggesting this may be a read error. The V and J genes are TRBV11-3 and TRBJ2-6, with D possibly matching TRBD1 (6 bases). The CDR3 spans 17 residues. From germline, CDR1 is SGHNT and CDR2 YENEEA. In DNA form, the CDR3 reads TGTGCCGGCAGCTTAGTAGGGGGTCACTCTGGGGCCAACGTCCTGACTTTC. This codes for CAGSLVGGHSGANVLTF.

Concerning this clonotype itself: With a much larger clone just one base away, this may be a read error. Here the CDR3 omits its conserved ending phenylalanine or tryptophan, so a read error is the likely source. The chain joins TRBV6-1 to TRBJ2-1, with D perhaps matching TRBD1 (6 bases). The CDR3 sequence is 14 residues long. Trimming took off 6 bases at V and 8 bases at J, with 17 bases between the two ends. CDR1 is MNHNS, CDR2 SASEGT, per germline. CDR3 nucleotides: TGTGCCAGCAGAACAGGGAACTCGCAGCATGAGCAGTTCTCC. It codes for CASRTGNSQHEQFS.

There are many counts of this clonotype. Its ends do not fully match the called genes, so a read error is possible. This chain joins TRBV2 and TRBJ2-4, with unresolved D. Germline V CDR1 and CDR2: SNHLY, FYNNEI. The CDR3 has 15 residues. DNA for the CDR3: TGTGCCAGCAGGGAAGAGGCAGTAGCCAAAAACATTCAGTACTTC. Translated: CASREEAVAKNIQYF. The complete variable domain, with remaining parts taken from reference TRBV2 and TRBJ2-4, reads EPEVTQTPSHQVTQMGQEVILRCVPISNHLYFYWYRQILGQKVEFLVSFYNNEISEKSEIFDDQFSVERPDGSNFTLKIRSTKLEDSAMYFCASREEAVAKNIQYFGAGTRLSVL.

The chain employs TRBV7-3 and TRBJ1-1; 7 nucleotides agree with TRBD1. The CDR3 contains 13 residues. Looked up from germline, CDR1 is SGHTA and CDR2 is FQGTGA. Unmatched junction bases numbered 7, after V lost 5 bases and J lost 7 bases. The CDR3 DNA sequence: TGTGCCAGCAGCGCTTACCGGGACAGTGAAGCTTTCTTT. Its protein is CASSAYRDSEAFF.

About this clonotype itself: This clone may be a read error of a much larger clone one base away. V gene TRBV27 combines with J gene TRBJ2-7; D is possibly TRBD2 (5 bases). The DNA end lines up better with TRBJ2-5; the J call may be wrong. The CDR3 runs to 13 residues. The germline V gene encodes CDR1 MNHEY and CDR2 SMNVEV (reference sequence). As DNA, the CDR3 is TGTGCCGGCAGCCCTAGCTATGCTGAGACCCAGTACTTC. This gives the protein CAGSPSYAETQYF.

With respect to this clonotype: This may be a read error: a much more frequent sequence differs by one nucleotide. This chain joins TRBV6-4 and TRBJ2-2; a possible D gene is TRBD2 (5 bases). The germline gives CDR1 MRHNA, CDR2 SNTAGT. There are 14 residues in the CDR3. The CDR3: CASSDRENIGELFF. In nucleotides, the CDR3 is TGTGCCAGCAGTGACAGGGAGAACATCGGGGAGCTGTTTTTT.

On this clonotype: Lacking the conserved final phenylalanine or tryptophan, this CDR3 likely reflects a read error. The chain joins TRBV7-9 to TRBJ1-2; D ambiguous. The germline V gene has CDR1 SEHNR and CDR2 FQNEAQ (reference sequence). Trimming removed 4 bases at V and 4 bases at J, with 22 bases between. The CDR3 spans 17 residues. This chain's CDR3 is CASSYYRYHGKTYGYTL. The CDR3 DNA sequence: TGTGCCAGCAGCTATTATAGATACCATGGAAAGACCTATGGCTACACCCTC.

With respect to this clonotype: A much larger clone is a single base away; this may be a read error. The chain recombines TRBV6-6 with TRBJ2-2; 13 bases fit TRBD2. The CDR3 extends over 15 amino acids. Germline V lookup: CDR1 MNHNY, CDR2 SVGAGI (reference sequence). V gave up 5 bases and J gave up 9 bases; unmatched junction bases: 6. The CDR3 coding sequence is TGTGCCAGCAGTCAAGGGACTAGCGGGACCAGGGAGCTGTTTTTT. Protein product: CASSQGTSGTRELFF.

This clonotype was seen repeatedly, ten times or more. The chain has TRBV2 and TRBJ1-5, with D maybe TRBD1 (5 bases). The CDR3 sequence is 15 residues long. The germline V gene has CDR1 SNHLY and CDR2 FYNNEI. Trimming left V 5 bases short and J 7 bases short, with 18 bases between. CDR3 in DNA: TGTGCCAGCAGTCCGGGACCCTCTCTCGGGCAGCCCCAGCATTTT. Residues: CASSPGPSLGQPQHF.

This clonotype was observed a handful of times. J is TRBJ2-3 and V is TRBV28, with D unresolved. Germline V CDR1 and CDR2: MDHEN, SYDVKM. V lost 3 bases, J lost 0 bases, and 7 bases lay in between. The CDR3 runs to 14 residues. CDR3 loop: CASSFQDSTDTQYF. In DNA form, the CDR3 reads TGTGCCAGCAGTTTTCAGGATAGCACAGATACGCAGTATTTT.

This clonotype showed up many times. The gene calls are TRBV3-1 and TRBJ1-2; D unresolved. The ends were cut back, 5 bases at V and 4 bases at J, with 23 bases in the middle. This CDR3 region has 17 residues. In germline, CDR1 is LGHDT, CDR2 YNNKEL (reference sequence). CDR3 sequence (DNA): TGTGCCAGCAGCGGTGACCACACCCTTCGAAAGACCTATGGCTACACCTTC. Protein sequence: CASSGDHTLRKTYGYTF.

This clonotype was detected ten times or more. DNA for the CDR3: TGTGCCTGGAGTGCAGGGGGCCCCTACGAGCAGTACTTC. Amino acids: CAWSAGGPYEQYF. The chain couples TRBV30 to TRBJ2-7, with TRBD1 matching over 8 bases. Germline V gene data show CDR1 as GTSNPN and CDR2 as SVGIG (reference sequence). The CDR3 totals 13 residues. Trimming at V came to 1 base and at J to 2 bases, leaving 1 base not matched to a gene.

This clonotype was observed many times. This rearrangement joins TRBV8-2 to TRBJ2-6. TRBV8-2 counts as a pseudogene. This CDR3 has 17 amino acids. This CDR3 reads CGRWHRITQSRANVLTF. In DNA form, the CDR3 reads TGTGGCAGATGGCATAGGATAACACAAAGTCGGGCCAACGTCCTGACTTTC.

About this clonotype itself: A read error is possible here, since a much larger clone lies one base away. The CDR3 DNA reads TGCGCCAGCAGCACGGACAGGGCACAGGCCCAGTACTTC. This sequence encodes CASSTDRAQAQYF. This chain joins TRBV5-1 and TRBJ2-5, with TRBD1 identical over 8 bases. With V trimmed by 4 bases and J by 9 bases, 8 bases remained unmatched. Germline assignment: CDR1 SGHRS and CDR2 YFSETQ. The CDR3 is 13 amino acids. The full variable domain, in which reference TRBV5-1 and TRBJ2-5 provide the parts outside the CDR3, is KAGVTQTPRYLIKTRGQQVTLSCSPISGHRSVSWYQQTPGQGLQFLFEYFSETQRNKGNFPGRFSGRQFSNSRSEMNVSTLELGDSALYLCASSTDRAQAQYFGPGTRLLVL.

V usage is TRBV7-9 and J usage is TRBJ2-3; D remains unclear. This CDR3 is built from 14 residues. Germline V gene sequence: CDR1 SEHNR, CDR2 FQNEAQ (reference sequence). V lost 0 bases, J lost 0 bases, and 4 bases lay in between. The CDR3 nucleotides are TGTGCCAGCAGCTTAGCGGTTAGCACAGATACGCAGTATTTT. The encoded protein is CASSLAVSTDTQYF.

This clonotype was observed many times. This sequence joins TRBV5-1 and TRBJ1-1; no definite D call. Germline CDR1 and CDR2: SGHRS and YFSETQ. V lost 0 bases and J lost 3, with 9 bases in between. The CDR3 spans 14 residues. CDR3 sequence: CASSLGTRHTEAFF. For the CDR3, the DNA is TGCGCCAGCAGCTTGGGCACGCGCCACACTGAAGCTTTCTTT.